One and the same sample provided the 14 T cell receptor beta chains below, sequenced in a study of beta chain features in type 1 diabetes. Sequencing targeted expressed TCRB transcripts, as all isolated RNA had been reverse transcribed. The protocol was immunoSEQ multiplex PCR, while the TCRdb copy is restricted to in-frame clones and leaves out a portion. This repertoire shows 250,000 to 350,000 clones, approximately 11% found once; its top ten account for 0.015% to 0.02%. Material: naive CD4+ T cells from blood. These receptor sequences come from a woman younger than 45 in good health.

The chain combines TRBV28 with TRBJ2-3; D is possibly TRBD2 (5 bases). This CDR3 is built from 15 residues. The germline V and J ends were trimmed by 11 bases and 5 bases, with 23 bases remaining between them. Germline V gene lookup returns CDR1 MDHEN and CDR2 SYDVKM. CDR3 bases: TGTGCCTCCCCGCCCGTCGGCCTAGCCGGAGATACGCAGTATTTT. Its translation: CASPPVGLAGDTQYF.

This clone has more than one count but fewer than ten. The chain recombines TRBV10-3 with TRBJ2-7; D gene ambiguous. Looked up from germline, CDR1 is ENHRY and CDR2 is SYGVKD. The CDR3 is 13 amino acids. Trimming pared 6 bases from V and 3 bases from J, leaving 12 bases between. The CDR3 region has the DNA TGTGCCATCAGCGAACCACTAATCTACGAGCAGTACTTC. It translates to CAISEPLIYEQYF.

CDR3 region: CASSLGSPGNEQFF. The CDR3 DNA reads as TGTGCCAGCAGCTTAGGAAGTCCCGGCAATGAGCAGTTCTTC. The rearrangement joins TRBV7-6 to TRBJ2-1, with D unclear. The length of the CDR3 is 14 residues. From germline, CDR1 is SGHVS and CDR2 FNYEAQ. V gave up 1 base and J gave up 6 bases, with 10 bases separating them.

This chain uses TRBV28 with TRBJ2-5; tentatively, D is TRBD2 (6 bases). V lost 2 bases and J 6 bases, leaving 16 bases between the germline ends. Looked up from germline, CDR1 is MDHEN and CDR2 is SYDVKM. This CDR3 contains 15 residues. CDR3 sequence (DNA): TGTGCCAGCAGTTTAGGCGGGACGCTCCGGCAGACCCAGTACTTC. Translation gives CASSLGGTLRQTQYF.

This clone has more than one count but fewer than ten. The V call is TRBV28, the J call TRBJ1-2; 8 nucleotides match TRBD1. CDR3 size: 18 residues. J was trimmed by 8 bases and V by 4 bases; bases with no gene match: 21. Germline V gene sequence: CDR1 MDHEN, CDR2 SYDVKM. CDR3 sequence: CASSSHDGGRAGGGGYTF. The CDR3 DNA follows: TGTGCCAGCAGTTCCCATGACGGGGGTCGCGCAGGGGGCGGCGGCTACACCTTC.

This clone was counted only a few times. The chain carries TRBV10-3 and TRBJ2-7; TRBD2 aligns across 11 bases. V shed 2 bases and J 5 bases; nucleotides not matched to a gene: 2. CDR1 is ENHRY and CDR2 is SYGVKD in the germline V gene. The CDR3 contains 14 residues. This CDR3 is CAISETSGSHEQYF. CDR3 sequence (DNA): TGTGCCATCAGTGAGACTAGCGGGAGCCACGAGCAGTACTTC.

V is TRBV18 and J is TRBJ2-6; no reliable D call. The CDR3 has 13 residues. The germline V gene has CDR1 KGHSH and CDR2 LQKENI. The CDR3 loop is CGATASGANVLTF. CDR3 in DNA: TGTGGGGCTACAGCCTCTGGGGCCAACGTCCTGACTTTC. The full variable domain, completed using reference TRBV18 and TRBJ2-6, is NAGVMQNPRHLVRRRGQEARLRCSPMKGHSHVYWYRQLPEEGLKFMVYLQKENIIDESGMPKERFSAEFPKEGPSILRIQQVVRGDSAAYFCGATASGANVLTFGAGSRLTVL.

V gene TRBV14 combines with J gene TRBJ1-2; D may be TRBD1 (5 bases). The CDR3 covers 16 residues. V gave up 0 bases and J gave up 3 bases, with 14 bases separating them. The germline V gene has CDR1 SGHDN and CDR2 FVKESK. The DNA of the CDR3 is TGTGCCAGCAGCCAAGAAGGTCCAGGGTCTGACTATGGCTACACCTTC. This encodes CASSQEGPGSDYGYTF.

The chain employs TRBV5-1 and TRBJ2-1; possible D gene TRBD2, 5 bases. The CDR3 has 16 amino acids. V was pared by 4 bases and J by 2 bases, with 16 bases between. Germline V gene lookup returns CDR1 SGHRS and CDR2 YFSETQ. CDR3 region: CASSLPLLTTYNEQFF. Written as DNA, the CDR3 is TGCGCCAGCAGCCTACCTCTATTGACTACCTACAATGAGCAGTTCTTC.

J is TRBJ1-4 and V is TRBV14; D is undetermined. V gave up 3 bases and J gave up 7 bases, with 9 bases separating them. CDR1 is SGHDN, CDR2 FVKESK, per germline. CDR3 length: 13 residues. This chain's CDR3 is CASSQRVGEKLFF. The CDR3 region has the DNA TGTGCCAGCAGCCAGCGGGTCGGTGAAAAACTGTTTTTT.

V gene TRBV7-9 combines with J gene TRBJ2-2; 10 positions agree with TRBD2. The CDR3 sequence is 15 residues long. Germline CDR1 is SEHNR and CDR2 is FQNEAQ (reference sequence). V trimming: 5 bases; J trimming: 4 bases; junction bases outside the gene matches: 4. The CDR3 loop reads CASSLTSGRTGELFF. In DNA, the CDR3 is TGTGCCAGCAGCCTGACTAGCGGGCGCACCGGGGAGCTGTTTTTT.

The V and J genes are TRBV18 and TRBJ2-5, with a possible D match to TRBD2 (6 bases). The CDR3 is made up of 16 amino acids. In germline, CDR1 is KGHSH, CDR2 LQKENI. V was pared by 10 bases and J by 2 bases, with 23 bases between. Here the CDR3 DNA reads TGTGCCACCAACCCCTCTCCCGGGGGACGACAAGAGACCCAGTACTTC. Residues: CATNPSPGGRQETQYF.

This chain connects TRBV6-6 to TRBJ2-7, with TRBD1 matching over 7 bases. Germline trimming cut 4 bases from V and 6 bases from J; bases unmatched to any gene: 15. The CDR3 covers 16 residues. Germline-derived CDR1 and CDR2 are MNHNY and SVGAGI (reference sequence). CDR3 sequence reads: CASSSSPGQWEGEQYF. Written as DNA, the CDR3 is TGTGCCAGCAGTTCCTCCCCGGGACAGTGGGAAGGCGAGCAGTACTTC.

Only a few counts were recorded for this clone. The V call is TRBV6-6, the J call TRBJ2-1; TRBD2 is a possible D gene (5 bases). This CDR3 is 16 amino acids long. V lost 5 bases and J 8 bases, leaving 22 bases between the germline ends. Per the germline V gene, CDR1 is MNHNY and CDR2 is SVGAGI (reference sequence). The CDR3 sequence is CASSQTTYTRPDEQFF. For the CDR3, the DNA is TGTGCCAGCAGTCAGACTACCTATACTCGTCCGGATGAGCAGTTCTTC.